The 26 T cell receptor beta chains presented below share a single source sample, sequenced in a study of shared clonotypes between healthy human individuals. Clones were sequenced by immunoSEQ multiplex PCR, and TCRdb holds only the in-frame ones, with some missing. The sample has hundreds of thousands of clones, about 91% seen once; the top ten hold roughly 24%. Positively selected for CCR7, the CD45RO-negative cells used as naive CD8 cells excluded terminally differentiated effector memory CD45RA+ cells. The specimen was naive CD8+ T cells sorted from blood. The receptors here all came from a young man in good health.

The V gene is TRBV27, the J gene TRBJ2-7; the D call may be TRBD1 or TRBD2 (6 bases each). The CDR3 extends over 14 amino acids. V shed 5 bases and J shed 5 bases, with 16 bases lying between them. The germline V gene encodes CDR1 MNHEY and CDR2 SMNVEV (reference sequence). CDR3 region: CASSASGALDEQYF. The CDR3 nucleotides read TGTGCCAGCAGTGCCTCGGGGGCCCTGGACGAGCAGTACTTC.

J is TRBJ1-2 and V is TRBV28, with unresolved D. Germline V gene data show CDR1 as MDHEN and CDR2 as SYDVKM. The CDR3 contains 14 residues. V was shortened by 5 bases and J by 2 bases, with 12 bases between the two germline ends. The DNA for the CDR3 is TGTGCCAGCAGTCCAAATACACGAAACTATGGCTACACCTTC. Translated, it gives CASSPNTRNYGYTF.

The chain carries TRBV6-5 and TRBJ2-3; D call uncertain. The germline V gene encodes CDR1 MNHEY and CDR2 SVGAGI. V lost 6 bases, J lost 13 bases, and 5 bases lay in between. There are 8 residues in the CDR3. Here the CDR3 reads CASSPKYF. The CDR3 DNA is TGTGCCAGCAGCCCTAAGTATTTT.

This clone was seen a handful of times. The chain combines TRBV7-2 with TRBJ1-5; D is ambiguous. The V end lost 1 base, the J end lost 14 bases, and 12 bases lay between the germline ends. Germline values: CDR1 SGHTA, CDR2 FQGNSA. There are 12 residues in the CDR3. As DNA, the CDR3 is TGTGCCAGCAGCTTAGATGGGAATCTGGAGCATTTT. Its protein is CASSLDGNLEHF.

This chain's CDR3 is CASSLDAGGFYGYTF. As DNA, the CDR3 is TGTGCCAGCAGTTTAGACGCAGGGGGTTTCTATGGCTACACCTTC. V is TRBV27 and J is TRBJ1-2, with 7 bases that match TRBD1. V trimming: 2 bases; J trimming: 4 bases; junction bases outside the gene matches: 7. CDR1 MNHEY and CDR2 SMNVEV come from the germline V gene (reference sequence). The CDR3 sequence is 15 residues long.

The chain uses TRBV7-6 and TRBJ2-3; 7 bases are a match to TRBD2. The V gene end was trimmed by 5 bases and the J gene end by 1 base; junction bases not matched to a gene: 18. In germline, CDR1 is SGHVS, CDR2 FNYEAQ. The CDR3 runs 19 residues. This CDR3 reads CASSAGLAGVAGGTDTQYF. The CDR3 DNA is TGTGCCAGCAGCGCGGGGTTGGCGGGAGTGGCCGGCGGCACAGATACGCAGTATTTT. The full variable domain, rest sourced from reference TRBV7-6 and TRBJ2-3, is GAGVSQSPRYKVTKRGQDVALRCDPISGHVSLYWYRQALGQGPEFLTYFNYEAQQDKSGLPNDRFSAERPEGSISTLTIQRTEQRDSAMYRCASSAGLAGVAGGTDTQYFGPGTRLTVL.

This chain uses TRBV19 with TRBJ2-1; TRBD2 aligns across 9 bases. The V segment lost 5 bases and the J segment 9 bases; nucleotides outside the gene matches: 5. CDR3 length: 13 amino acids. The germline V gene has CDR1 LNHDA and CDR2 SQIVND (reference sequence). The CDR3 DNA reads as TGTGCCAGTAGTGGGGCGGGAGGGGGTGAGCAGTTCTTC. Its translation: CASSGAGGGEQFF.

V gene TRBV28 combines with J gene TRBJ2-7; D remains ambiguous. The V end was cut by 6 bases, the J end by 3 bases, with 9 bases between. Germline CDR1 and CDR2: MDHEN and SYDVKM. The CDR3 totals 12 residues. The CDR3 loop reads CASSKTYYEQYF. CDR3 DNA: TGTGCCAGCAGCAAGACATACTACGAGCAGTACTTC.

The rearrangement uses TRBV6-5 and TRBJ1-2; D is unclear. CDR3 length equals 10 residues. Trimming stripped 10 bases from V and 6 bases from J, with 9 bases between. Per the germline V gene, CDR1 is MNHEY and CDR2 is SVGAGI. CDR3 loop: CATLGDGYTF. CDR3 nucleotide sequence: TGTGCCACACTCGGGGATGGCTACACCTTC.

CDR3 nucleotides: TGTGCCAGCAGCTTGGATGGGGCAACAGATACGCAGTATTTT. Its translation is CASSLDGATDTQYF. This chain links TRBV5-6 with TRBJ2-3; D might be TRBD1 (5 bases). V gave up 0 bases and J gave up 3 bases, with 8 bases separating them. Germline loops: CDR1 SGHDT, CDR2 YYEEEE. The CDR3 covers 14 residues. Full variable domain (rest looked up from reference TRBV5-6 and TRBJ2-3): DAGVTQSPTHLIKTRGQQVTLRCSPKSGHDTVSWYQQALGQGPQFIFQYYEEEERQRGNFPDRFSGHQFPNYSSELNVNALLLGDSALYLCASSLDGATDTQYFGPGTRLTVL.

The chain carries TRBV30 and TRBJ2-2; 8 nucleotides agree with TRBD2. This CDR3 contains 14 residues. Germline V gives CDR1 GTSNPN, CDR2 SVGIG (reference sequence). The junction had 10 bases not matched to a gene; V was cut back by 8 bases and J by 5 bases. CDR3 in DNA: TGTGCCACGGACGGTAGCGGGAAGACCGGGGAGCTGTTTTTT. Residues: CATDGSGKTGELFF.

The chain recombines TRBV10-1 with TRBJ2-1; 12 bases are a match to TRBD1. This CDR3 contains 20 residues. Germline assignment: CDR1 WNHNN and CDR2 SYGVQD (reference sequence). V gave up 0 bases and J gave up 0 bases; unmatched junction bases: 9. CDR3 loop: CASSESGTGGFATSYNEQFF. In DNA form, the CDR3 reads TGCGCCAGCAGTGAGTCGGGGACAGGGGGCTTTGCGACCTCCTACAATGAGCAGTTCTTC.

This chain links TRBV7-6 with TRBJ2-5; 9 positions match TRBD1. The CDR3 sequence is 14 residues long. Germline V gene lookup returns CDR1 SGHVS and CDR2 FNYEAQ. J was trimmed by 3 bases and V by 5 bases; bases with no gene match: 4. This CDR3 reads CASSARDREETQYF. The CDR3 DNA reads TGTGCCAGCAGCGCTCGGGACAGGGAAGAGACCCAGTACTTC.

This chain joins TRBV25-1 and TRBJ2-6; either TRBD1 or TRBD2 may fit D (5 bases each). Trimming left V 4 bases short and J 0 bases short, with 13 bases between. Germline V lookup: CDR1 MGHDK, CDR2 SYGVNS. The CDR3 is made up of 17 amino acids. CDR3 amino acids: CASSGLQESSGANVLTF. CDR3 in DNA: TGTGCCAGCAGTGGACTACAGGAGAGCTCTGGGGCCAACGTCCTGACTTTC.

The chain has TRBV5-5 and TRBJ2-7, with D perhaps matching TRBD2 (5 bases). The V gene's germline CDR1 is SGHKS and CDR2 YYEKEE (reference sequence). CDR3 length: 13 residues. V was cut by 1 base and J by 9 bases, with 14 bases left in between. The CDR3 reads CASSLSLAIAQYF. The DNA of the CDR3 is TGTGCCAGCAGCTTGTCGTTAGCGATCGCGCAGTACTTC.

V usage is TRBV6-1 and J usage is TRBJ2-1; TRBD2 aligns across 15 bases. Germline CDR1 MNHNS, CDR2 SASEGT. V gave up 8 bases and J gave up 9 bases; unmatched junction bases: 5. CDR3 length: 14 amino acids. The DNA of the CDR3 is TGTGCCAGCTGGGGGACTAGCGGGAGGAGTGAGCAGTTCTTC. Translating gives CASWGTSGRSEQFF.

This rearrangement joins TRBV2 to TRBJ2-5; 13 nucleotides match TRBD2. Germline trimming cut 10 bases from V and 1 base from J; bases unmatched to any gene: 15. The CDR3 contains 18 residues. Germline V gives CDR1 SNHLY, CDR2 FYNNEI. CDR3 protein: CATSGTSGTPDIQETQYF. Written as DNA, the CDR3 is TGTGCCACGTCCGGGACTAGCGGGACTCCAGACATCCAAGAGACCCAGTACTTC.

The chain combines TRBV6-1 with TRBJ1-2; no reliable D call. Trimming took 1 base from V and 3 from J, leaving 12 bases between them. Germline V lookup: CDR1 MNHNS, CDR2 SASEGT. There are 15 residues in the CDR3. CDR3 in amino acids: CASSEELGIYYGYTF. For the CDR3, the DNA is TGTGCCAGCAGTGAAGAGTTAGGAATTTACTATGGCTACACCTTC.

In its sample, this clone was seen once. The rearrangement links TRBV28 to TRBJ2-1; D assignment may be TRBD1 or TRBD2 (6 bases each). The V and J ends lost 1 base and 4 bases respectively, with 14 bases between them. The CDR3 sequence is 16 residues long. Germline V gene lookup returns CDR1 MDHEN and CDR2 SYDVKM. The CDR3 loop reads CASSLYRGESYNEQFF. CDR3 bases: TGTGCCAGCAGTTTATATAGGGGGGAATCTTACAATGAGCAGTTCTTC. The variable domain in full, with the rest retrieved from reference TRBV28 and TRBJ2-1, is DVKVTQSSRYLVKRTGEKVFLECVQDMDHENMFWYRQDPGLGLRLIYFSYDVKMKEKGDIPEGYSVSREKKERFSLILESASTNQTSMYLCASSLYRGESYNEQFFGPGTRLTVL.

The chain has TRBV16 and TRBJ1-1; D is uncertain. Per the germline V gene, CDR1 is KGHSY and CDR2 is FQNENV. This CDR3 is built from 13 residues. V lost 3 bases and J lost 11, with 16 bases in between. The CDR3 region is CASSHQVGDGAFF. CDR3 DNA: TGTGCCAGCAGCCACCAGGTCGGTGATGGGGCTTTCTTT.

Comments on this clone: This likely reflects a read error, since a far larger clone is one base away. The chain carries TRBV11-2 and TRBJ2-7; D is uncertain. The germline CDR1 and CDR2 sequences are SGHAT and FQNNGV. V was trimmed by 5 bases and J by 2 bases, leaving 4 bases between them. The CDR3 has 11 residues. Here the CDR3 reads CASSHTYEQYF. The CDR3 bases are TGTGCCAGCAGCCACACCTACGAGCAGTACTTC.

Concerning this clone: This sequence is one base from a far larger clone and is likely a read error. Additional DNA sequences in this sample encode the identical CDR3. This chain links TRBV7-2 with TRBJ2-7; the D is unclear. In germline, CDR1 is SGHTA, CDR2 FQGNSA. Trimming removed 4 bases from V and 0 bases from J, with 4 bases in between. The CDR3 length is 12 residues. This CDR3 is CASSSNSYEQYF. The DNA for the CDR3 is TGTGCCAGCAGCTCTAACTCCTACGAGCAGTACTTC. Complete variable domain (other parts from reference TRBV7-2 and TRBJ2-7): GAGVSQSPSNKVTEKGKDVELRCDPISGHTALYWYRQSLGQGLEFLIYFQGNSAPDKSGLPSDRFSAERTGGSVSTLTIQRTQQEDSAVYLCASSSNSYEQYFGPGTRLTVT.

Remarks on this clone: At the DNA level, this CDR3 is encoded by other sequences in the same sample as well. This chain uses TRBV7-8 with TRBJ2-7, with D possibly matching TRBD1 (6 bases). CDR3 length equals 13 residues. Germline CDR1 SGHVS, CDR2 FQNEAQ. Trimming took off 1 base at V and 2 bases at J, with 6 bases between the two ends. Written as DNA, the CDR3 is TGTGCCAGCAGCTTAGGGACAGCCTACGAGCAGTACTTC. Its protein is CASSLGTAYEQYF. The full variable domain, rest sourced from reference TRBV7-8 and TRBJ2-7, is GAGVSQSPRYKVAKRGQDVALRCDPISGHVSLFWYQQALGQGPEFLTYFQNEAQLDKSGLPSDRFFAERPEGSVSTLKIQRTQQEDSAVYLCASSLGTAYEQYFGPGTRLTVT.

V and J are TRBV10-3 and TRBJ2-7; TRBD1 aligns across 11 bases. The CDR3 contains 14 residues. V gave up 7 bases and J gave up 7 bases; unmatched junction bases: 9. Germline V gene sequence: CDR1 ENHRY, CDR2 SYGVKD. In nucleotides, the CDR3 is TGTGCCATCACAGTTGACGGGACAGGGGGTGAGCAGTACTTC. Encoded protein: CAITVDGTGGEQYF.

The V and J genes are TRBV28 and TRBJ2-7; D possibly uses TRBD1 or TRBD2 (6 bases each). CDR3 length equals 18 residues. Germline V gene sequence: CDR1 MDHEN, CDR2 SYDVKM. The V end was cut by 6 bases, the J end by 5 bases, with 29 bases between. The CDR3 spells CASRGRKRVAYHRDEQYF. DNA of the CDR3: TGTGCCAGCAGAGGGAGGAAGCGGGTCGCCTACCACAGGGACGAGCAGTACTTC.

The J gene is TRBJ2-7, the V gene TRBV6-1; 11 bases map to TRBD1. This CDR3 spans 17 amino acids. Looked up from germline, CDR1 is MNHNS and CDR2 is SASEGT. The V segment lost 0 bases and the J segment 6 bases; nucleotides outside the gene matches: 10. CDR3 in amino acids: CASSEAHWGQGDFEQYF. For the CDR3, the DNA is TGTGCCAGCAGTGAAGCGCACTGGGGACAGGGGGATTTCGAGCAGTACTTC.